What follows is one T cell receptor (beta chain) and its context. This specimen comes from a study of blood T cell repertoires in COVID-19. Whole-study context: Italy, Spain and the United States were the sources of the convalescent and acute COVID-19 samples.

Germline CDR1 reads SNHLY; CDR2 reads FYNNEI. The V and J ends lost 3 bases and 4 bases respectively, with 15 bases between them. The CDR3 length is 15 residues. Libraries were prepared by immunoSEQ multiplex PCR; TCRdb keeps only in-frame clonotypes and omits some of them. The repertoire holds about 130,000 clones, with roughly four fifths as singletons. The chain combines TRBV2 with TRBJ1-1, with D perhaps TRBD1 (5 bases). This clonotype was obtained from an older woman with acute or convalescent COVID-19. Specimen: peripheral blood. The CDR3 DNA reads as TGTGCCAGCAGTGAGGAGGGGCCCAGGAGCACTGAAGCTTTCTTT. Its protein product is CASSEEGPRSTEAFF.